One and the same sample provided the 26 T cell receptor beta chains below, sequenced in a study of Ad26.COV2.S vaccination and SARS-CoV-2 variants. The sample's treatment: around 19 received Ad26.COV2.S at low or high dose, single or two shots; several received placebo; per-sample allocation not given. Sampling was done on day 63 after the first vaccine or placebo injection. TCRdb's copy holds only in-frame clones and misses some; the assay was immunoSEQ multiplex PCR. The data contain 400,000 to 450,000 clones, about nine tenths of them singletons. The material was peripheral blood, obtained in a trial of Ad26.COV2.S vaccine versus placebo. The receptors were sampled from a person aged 18-60 years who received the Ad26.COV2.S COVID-19 vaccine or a placebo.

The chain is built from TRBV1 and TRBJ2-5; TRBD2, the table's D call, was not compared with the DNA. TRBV1 is flagged as a pseudogene. CDR3 size: 19 residues. The CDR3 region has the DNA TGCACCAGCAGCCAAGACCGCATCCTGGAACTAGCGGGGGGGGAGACCCAGTACTTC. It translates to CTSSQDRILELAGGETQYF.

The chain links TRBV2 to TRBJ1-4; D ambiguous. The CDR3 spans 15 residues. Deletions cut 5 bases from V and 7 bases from J, with 17 bases between. CDR1 and CDR2 from the germline V gene are SNHLY and FYNNEI. This CDR3 reads CASSPRVSVGEKLFF. In DNA form, the CDR3 reads TGTGCCAGCAGTCCCCGCGTTTCCGTGGGTGAAAAACTGTTTTTT.

This chain connects TRBV10-3 to TRBJ1-6, with TRBD1 matching over 8 bases. V was pared by 2 bases and J by 8 bases, with 5 bases of the junction left unmatched. The CDR3 consists of 15 residues. Germline assignment: CDR1 ENHRY and CDR2 SYGVKD. The CDR3 protein is CAISERTGIDSPLHF. The DNA of the CDR3 is TGTGCCATCAGTGAGAGGACAGGGATAGATTCACCCCTCCACTTT.

The CDR3 is CATSRVDRANTGELFF. As DNA, the CDR3 is TGTGCCACCAGCAGAGTGGACAGGGCCAACACCGGGGAGCTGTTTTTT. The chain is built from TRBV15 and TRBJ2-2; 8 bases are shared with TRBD1. With V trimmed by 1 base and J by 2 bases, 3 bases remained unmatched. The CDR3 is 16 residues long. In germline, CDR1 is LNHNV, CDR2 YYDKDF (reference sequence).

This chain uses TRBV6-6 with TRBJ1-4; D is unresolved. The CDR3 length is 15 residues. Trimming pared 6 bases from V and 0 bases from J, leaving 11 bases between. The germline CDR1 and CDR2 sequences are MNHNY and SVGAGI (reference sequence). CDR3 residues: CASSPGYATNEKLFF. The CDR3 region has the DNA TGTGCCAGCAGCCCAGGATATGCAACTAATGAAAAACTGTTTTTT.

With regard to this clone: Different DNA sequences within this sample yield the same CDR3. CDR3 residues: CASSLTGYEQYF. The CDR3 nucleotides read TGTGCCAGCAGCTTAACAGGATACGAGCAGTACTTC. The chain uses TRBV11-2 and TRBJ2-7; tentative D call: TRBD1 (5 bases). V gave up 2 bases and J gave up 4 bases, with 6 bases separating them. The CDR3 totals 12 residues. Germline V gives CDR1 SGHAT, CDR2 FQNNGV.

This clone was detected only a few times. The chain employs TRBV5-1 and TRBJ1-4; unclear D gene. CDR3 length equals 14 residues. The V gene lost 0 bases and the J gene lost 6 bases, with 9 bases spanning the gap. Germline loops: CDR1 SGHRS, CDR2 YFSETQ. Here the CDR3 reads CASSLAYPDEKLFF. CDR3 DNA: TGCGCCAGCAGCTTGGCATACCCGGATGAAAAACTGTTTTTT.

The genes are TRBV4-3 and TRBJ1-2; TRBD1 aligns across 8 bases. Per the germline V gene, CDR1 is LGHNA and CDR2 is YSLEER. This CDR3 comprises 15 residues. The V segment lost 2 bases and the J segment 3 bases; nucleotides outside the gene matches: 5. The CDR3 DNA reads TGCGCCAGCAGCCAAAATCAGGGGGCGGACTATGGCTACACCTTC. This sequence encodes CASSQNQGADYGYTF.

This chain joins TRBV20-1 and TRBJ2-1, with 10 bases matching TRBD2. The CDR3 sequence is 14 residues long. V was pared by 3 bases and J by 5 bases, with 4 bases of the junction left unmatched. The germline CDR1 and CDR2 sequences are DFQATT and SNEGSKA (reference sequence). CDR3 region: CSASGLAGDNEQFF. CDR3 DNA sequence: TGCAGTGCTAGTGGCCTAGCGGGGGACAATGAGCAGTTCTTC.

In this sample, this clone turned up once. The genes are TRBV6-6 and TRBJ2-3, with 7 bases identical to TRBD1. Germline V CDR1 and CDR2: MNHNY, SVGAGI (reference sequence). This CDR3 has 14 amino acids. Trimming removed 5 bases from V and 2 bases from J; junction bases left unmatched: 4. The CDR3 DNA reads as TGTGCCAGCAGTGCGGACAGGTCCACAGATACGCAGTATTTT. It translates to CASSADRSTDTQYF.

The chain carries TRBV10-2 and TRBJ2-3; D ambiguous. V gave up 3 bases and J gave up 4 bases, with 2 bases separating them. CDR3 length: 11 amino acids. CDR1 is WSHSY, CDR2 SAAADI, per germline. CDR3 amino acids: CASSDADTQYF. CDR3 DNA sequence: TGCGCCAGCAGTGATGCAGATACGCAGTATTTT.

The chain has TRBV14 and TRBJ1-4, with TRBD1 identical over 9 bases. Trimming took 0 bases from V and 7 from J; bases not matched to a gene: 18. CDR1 and CDR2 (germline): SGHDN, FVKESK. The CDR3 covers 20 residues. The CDR3 spells CASSQDQQGTGSTRGEKLFF. CDR3 coding DNA: TGTGCCAGCAGCCAAGATCAACAGGGGACAGGGTCCACGCGGGGTGAAAAACTGTTTTTT.

Worth noting for this clone: Other DNA sequences of this sample code for an identical CDR3. CDR3 sequence: CASSEAGYGYTF. As DNA, the CDR3 is TGTGCCAGCAGTGAAGCGGGCTATGGCTACACCTTC. V gene TRBV6-1 combines with J gene TRBJ1-2; D is unclear. The CDR3 has 12 amino acids. Germline lookup yields CDR1 MNHNS and CDR2 SASEGT. V shed 0 bases and J shed 4 bases, with 3 bases lying between them.

The chain has TRBV28 and TRBJ1-1; D not resolved. Germline V gene lookup returns CDR1 MDHEN and CDR2 SYDVKM. The CDR3 sequence is 14 residues long. V shed 6 bases and J shed 0 bases, with 11 bases lying between them. CDR3 nucleotides: TGTGCCAGCAGACTGGGAGAGATGAACACTGAAGCTTTCTTT. Protein sequence: CASRLGEMNTEAFF.

This chain joins TRBV12-3 or TRBV12-4 and TRBJ2-1; D is unclear. The CDR3 totals 13 residues. V was trimmed by 5 bases and J by 6 bases, leaving 11 bases between them. The CDR3 protein is CASSLTWSNEQFF. In DNA form, the CDR3 reads TGTGCCAGCAGTCTTACATGGAGCAATGAGCAGTTCTTC.

The rearrangement uses TRBV7-8 and TRBJ1-4; D call uncertain. V shed 5 bases and J shed 0 bases, with 10 bases lying between them. CDR1 SGHVS and CDR2 FQNEAQ come from the germline V gene. The CDR3 contains 15 residues. The CDR3 loop is CASSPIPATNEKLFF. The CDR3 DNA follows: TGTGCCAGCAGCCCCATCCCAGCAACTAATGAAAAACTGTTTTTT.

The chain uses TRBV4-1 and TRBJ1-3; D is undetermined. The CDR3 runs to 17 residues. Per germline, CDR1 MGHRA and CDR2 YSYEKL. V was pared by 0 bases and J by 0 bases, with 12 bases between. CDR3 DNA: TGCGCCAGCAGCCAAGAACTTCGCGGCGCCTCTGGAAACACCATATATTTT. Translating gives CASSQELRGASGNTIYF.

The chain uses TRBV2 and TRBJ2-1, with D uncertain. The V gene lost 5 bases and the J gene lost 5 bases, with 16 bases spanning the gap. The CDR3 consists of 15 residues. Germline loops: CDR1 SNHLY, CDR2 FYNNEI. The CDR3 coding sequence is TGTGCCAGCAGTATGGTCCGAACCTTAAACAATGAGCAGTTCTTC. This translates into CASSMVRTLNNEQFF.

This chain links TRBV3-1 (or the pseudogene TRBV3-2) with TRBJ2-3, with D hard to call. The CDR3 totals 14 residues. Per the germline V gene, CDR1 is LGHDT and CDR2 is YNNKEL (reference sequence). Trimming cost V 1 base and J 3 bases, with 8 bases left between them. CDR3 DNA: TGTGCCAGCAGCCAAGGGAGAATTACAGATACGCAGTATTTT. Protein sequence: CASSQGRITDTQYF.

The chain couples TRBV19 to TRBJ2-3, with D hard to call. The germline V and J ends were trimmed by 6 bases and 4 bases, with 11 bases remaining between them. Germline V gene sequence: CDR1 LNHDA, CDR2 SQIVND (reference sequence). The CDR3 loop spans 13 amino acids. CDR3 residues: CASSHPSPDTQYF. Here the CDR3 DNA reads TGTGCCAGTAGCCATCCATCCCCAGATACGCAGTATTTT. Based on the CDR3 plus reference TRBV19 and TRBJ2-3, the full variable domain is DGGITQSPKYLFRKEGQNVTLSCEQNLNHDAMYWYRQDPGQGLRLIYYSQIVNDFQKGDIAEGYSVSREKKESFPLTVTSAQKNPTAFYLCASSHPSPDTQYFGPGTRLTVL.

This rearrangement joins TRBV6-2 or TRBV6-3 to TRBJ1-2; 10 bases agree with TRBD1. The CDR3 is 13 residues long. The germline gives CDR1 MNHEY, CDR2 SVGEGT. Trimming at V came to 5 bases and at J to 4 bases, leaving 1 base not matched to a gene. For the CDR3, the DNA is TGTGCCAGCAGTAGGGACAGGGGCTATGGCTACACCTTC. This translates into CASSRDRGYGYTF.

The chain joins TRBV6-5 to TRBJ1-5, with a weak D call TRBD1 (6 bases). This CDR3 contains 14 residues. Germline V gives CDR1 MNHEY, CDR2 SVGAGI. Trimming pared 0 bases from V and 7 bases from J, leaving 10 bases between. The CDR3 DNA follows: TGTGCCAGCAGTTACTCCTCAGGGGAACAGCCCCAGCATTTT. Amino acid sequence: CASSYSSGEQPQHF.

The chain couples TRBV18 to TRBJ1-1; 9 positions agree with TRBD1. Germline loops: CDR1 KGHSH, CDR2 LQKENI. This CDR3 contains 15 residues. The junction had 2 bases not matched to a gene; V was cut back by 2 bases and J by 1 base. The CDR3: CASSPAGQGNTEAFF. The DNA for the CDR3 is TGTGCCAGCTCACCAGCGGGACAGGGGAACACTGAAGCTTTCTTT.

The V call is TRBV7-2, the J call TRBJ2-1; tentatively, D is TRBD1 (6 bases). Germline CDR1 is SGHTA and CDR2 is FQGNSA. Trimming took 1 base from V and 7 from J, leaving 11 bases between them. The CDR3 covers 14 residues. The CDR3 sequence is CASSLGWGPNEQFF. CDR3 DNA sequence: TGTGCCAGCAGCTTAGGGTGGGGGCCAAATGAGCAGTTCTTC.

This clone was counted a single time. V is TRBV30 and J is TRBJ1-6, with D tentatively TRBD1 (6 bases). V gave up 2 bases and J gave up 8 bases, with 10 bases separating them. The length of the CDR3 is 13 residues. Germline CDR1 and CDR2: GTSNPN and SVGIG (reference sequence). Here the CDR3 DNA reads TGTGCCTGGAGTCGACAGGACTATTCACCCCTCCACTTT. It encodes CAWSRQDYSPLHF. The full variable domain, in which reference TRBV30 and TRBJ1-6 provide the parts outside the CDR3, is SQTIHQWPATLVQPVGSPLSLECTVEGTSNPNLYWYRQAAGRGLQLLFYSVGIGQISSEVPQNLSASRPQDRQFILSSKKLLLSDSGFYLCAWSRQDYSPLHFGNGTRLTVT.

The rearrangement links TRBV19 to TRBJ2-3, with a tentative D call TRBD2 (6 bases). V lost 3 bases and J 1 base, leaving 14 bases between the germline ends. Germline V gene sequence: CDR1 LNHDA, CDR2 SQIVND (reference sequence). The CDR3 has 16 amino acids. In DNA, the CDR3 is TGTGCCAGTAGTATCCAGCTTAAGCGGGGCACAGATACGCAGTATTTT. Protein: CASSIQLKRGTDTQYF.